A selection of T cell receptor beta chains follows, all from one sample in a study of T-cell memory formation after mild COVID-19. TCRdb itself ran the 5' RACE reads through MiXCR, one entry per CDR3 protein. The sample lists roughly 200,000 distinct CDR3 sequences, roughly 18% occurring once. Sequencing was carried out using PBMCs or a T cell subset sorted from them (not recorded which). These receptors were collected from an adult woman who had mild COVID-19 (a few samples of this study predate the infection). Cell type and time point are not known. Each CDR3 is given with its conserved first and last residue. The D gene is left open where the match is weak. Only some rows state a clone size, as once, few, many or a class for expanded clones.

V	size	D	J	DNA	CDR3
TRBV5-1	few	.	TRBJ2-1	TGCGCCAGCAGCGCCATGGAGGTAAGCTCCTACAATGAGCAGTTCTTC	CASSAMEVSSYNEQFF
TRBV20-1	few	.	TRBJ2-2	TGCAGTGCTAGTGGGGCGAACACCGGGGAGCTGTTTTTT	CSASGANTGELFF
TRBV7-9	.	.	TRBJ2-5	TGTGCCAGCAGCCATCTGGAGACCCAGTACTTC	CASSHLETQYF
TRBV10-3	.	TRBD1	TRBJ1-2	TGTGCCATCAGTGAGTCTACAGGGGTTGGCTATGGCTACACCTTC	CAISESTGVGYGYTF
TRBV20-1	many	.	TRBJ2-1	TGCAGTGCTAGAGATACAGGTGTCTCTGAGCAGTTCTTC	CSARDTGVSEQFF
TRBV6-5	few	TRBD1	TRBJ2-1	TGTGCCAGCAGCCGGACAGGGGCGCTGCTAGGGGGTGAGCAGTTCTTC	CASSRTGALLGGEQFF
TRBV5-1	.	.	TRBJ2-7	TGCGCCAGCAGCTTGGATGGGGACACCTTATACGAGCAGTACTTC	CASSLDGDTLYEQYF
TRBV6-5	.	TRBD1	TRBJ2-1	TGTGCCAGCAGTTCCCGCCTCCGGACAGGGCAGTTCTTC	CASSSRLRTGQFF
TRBV5-1	many	.	TRBJ2-1	TGCGCCAGCAGCGTGGAGGGTGGCAATGAGCAGTTCTTC	CASSVEGGNEQFF
TRBV5-4	.	.	TRBJ2-3	TGTGCCAGCAAGGCAGGCGGAGCGGATAGCACAGATACGCAGTATTTT	CASKAGGADSTDTQYF
TRBV6-5	few	.	TRBJ1-6	TGTGCCAGCAGACCACAGAATAATTCACCCCTCCACTTT	CASRPQNNSPLHF
TRBV20-1	few	TRBD1	TRBJ1-2	TGCAGTGCATGGGGACAGCCATTAGCTAACTATGGCTACACCTTC	CSAWGQPLANYGYTF
TRBV12-3/TRBV12-4	.	.	TRBJ1-1	TGTGCCAGCAGACCAACAGCGAACACTGAAGCTTTCTTT	CASRPTANTEAFF
TRBV24-1	.	.	TRBJ1-1	TGTGCCACCAGTGATTTCGGGAACACTGAAGCTTTCTTT	CATSDFGNTEAFF
TRBV3-1	.	TRBD1	TRBJ2-2	TGTGCCAGCAGCCCTTCGACAGGGACACCGAACACCGGGGAGCTGTTTTTT	CASSPSTGTPNTGELFF
TRBV11-2	.	.	TRBJ2-7	TGTGCCAGCAAAAACCCGAGCGGGTACGAGCAGTACTTC	CASKNPSGYEQYF
TRBV9	.	.	TRBJ2-3	TGTGCCAGCAGCGGGACTCTCCCCGGAGATACGCAGTATTTT	CASSGTLPGDTQYF
TRBV7-2	many	TRBD1	TRBJ1-2	TGTGCCAGCAGTTCCGGGACAGGGGATCGGGGCTACACCTTC	CASSSGTGDRGYTF
TRBV12-3/TRBV12-4	.	.	TRBJ2-3	TGTGCCAGCACCCTTGGACAGATTCGGACAGATACGCAGTATTTT	CASTLGQIRTDTQYF
TRBV19	few	TRBD1	TRBJ2-7	TGTGCCAGTAGTTACCGGGACAGGGCCTACGAGCAGTACTTC	CASSYRDRAYEQYF
TRBV5-4	.	.	TRBJ2-7	TGTGCCAGCAGCCTGGATCCGGGGCCGACCTACGAGCAGTACTTC	CASSLDPGPTYEQYF
TRBV12-3/TRBV12-4	.	TRBD2	TRBJ2-7	TGTGCCAGCAGTTTCGCGGGAGCCGTCTCCTACGAGCAGTACTTC	CASSFAGAVSYEQYF
TRBV4-2	many	TRBD1	TRBJ2-5	TGTGCCAGCAGCGCCGGGACAGGCCTCCAAGAGACCCAGTACTTC	CASSAGTGLQETQYF
TRBV5-1	.	.	TRBJ2-1	TGCGCCAGCAGCTCGAACGTTGCCGGATCCTACAATGAGCAGTTCTTC	CASSSNVAGSYNEQFF
TRBV30	.	TRBD1	TRBJ1-1	TGTGCCTGGAGTACCGGGACAGGGGACACTGAAGCTTTCTTT	CAWSTGTGDTEAFF
TRBV5-1	many	TRBD2	TRBJ2-4	TGCGCCAGCAGCTTGACGGGGAGGGGCATTCAGTACTTC	CASSLTGRGIQYF
TRBV2	.	.	TRBJ2-3	TGTGCCAGCAGGAGTATAAGGGCCGGAGATACGCAGTATTTT	CASRSIRAGDTQYF
TRBV24-1	.	.	TRBJ1-2	TGTGCCACCAGTGAATCAGCGTATGGCTACACCTTC	CATSESAYGYTF
TRBV27	.	TRBD1	TRBJ2-7	TGTGCCAGCAGCCGACAGGGGGACTCCTACGAGCAGTACTTC	CASSRQGDSYEQYF
TRBV20-1	.	.	TRBJ1-1	TGCAGTGCTAGACCTCCTGGCCTCGCCAACACTGAAGCTTTCTTT	CSARPPGLANTEAFF
TRBV11-2	few	.	TRBJ1-2	TGTGCCAGCAGCTTAGCCGCAGCCTCCCACTATGGCTACACCTTC	CASSLAAASHYGYTF
TRBV5-1	.	.	TRBJ2-2	TGCGCCAGCAGCTTGCGTGTAGCGAACACCGGGGAGCTGTTTTTT	CASSLRVANTGELFF
TRBV4-2	.	TRBD1	TRBJ2-1	TGTGCCAGCAGCCCCCGTCGGGACAGGTCCTACAATGAGCAGTTCTTC	CASSPRRDRSYNEQFF
TRBV4-2	many	.	TRBJ2-3	TGTGCCAGCAGCCCCCGCCCACAGGGTAGCACAGATACGCAGTATTTT	CASSPRPQGSTDTQYF
TRBV7-9	.	.	TRBJ1-2	TGTGCCAGCAGCTCCGCCGGGACCCCGGGACGGGGCTACACCTTC	CASSSAGTPGRGYTF
TRBV4-2	many	TRBD1	TRBJ2-7	TGTGCCAGCAGTGGGACGGGGGACAGGGCCAACGAGCAGTACTTC	CASSGTGDRANEQYF
TRBV6-5	.	.	TRBJ2-3	TGTGCCAGCAGTTACTCGAGGATGGCAGATACGCAGTATTTT	CASSYSRMADTQYF
TRBV19	.	.	TRBJ2-6	TGTGCCAGTACCGACAGGACCTCTGGGGCCAACGTCCTGACTTTC	CASTDRTSGANVLTF
TRBV5-1	.	TRBD1	TRBJ1-4	TGCGCCAGCCGACAGGGCCTGGCTAATGAAAAACTGTTTTTT	CASRQGLANEKLFF
TRBV27	.	.	TRBJ1-4	TGTGCCAGCAGTTTACGCGTAGGACGGGAAAAACTGTTTTTT	CASSLRVGREKLFF
TRBV29-1	.	TRBD2	TRBJ2-7	TGCAGCGTTGGGGACTTGGTAGCGGGAGGGTCCGAGCAGTACTTC	CSVGDLVAGGSEQYF
TRBV11-1	.	.	TRBJ2-2	TGTGCCAGCAGCCCGCACGGCGGGCTCCTCCAGACCGGGGAGCTGTTTTTT	CASSPHGGLLQTGELFF
TRBV4-3	.	.	TRBJ1-1	TGCGCCAGCAGCCAAGATCGGGGGTCGGCTTTCTTT	CASSQDRGSAFF
TRBV7-9	few	TRBD1	TRBJ2-2	TGTGCCAGCAGCTTAAAGGGGGCATTGAACACCGGGGAGCTGTTTTTT	CASSLKGALNTGELFF
TRBV7-6	.	TRBD2	TRBJ2-5	TGTGCCAGCAGCTCCAAGGGGAGGGGAGAGACCCAGTACTTC	CASSSKGRGETQYF
TRBV6-5	many	.	TRBJ1-4	TGTGCCAGCAGTCGCACCTCAACTAATGAAAAACTGTTTTTT	CASSRTSTNEKLFF
TRBV11-2	few	TRBD1	TRBJ2-3	TGTGCCAGCGGAAGATGGGGGACAGGGGGTTTACCCCGCACAAATACGCAGTATTTT	CASGRWGTGGLPRTNTQYF
TRBV20-1	few	TRBD1	TRBJ1-1	TGCAGTGCACAACGACAGGGGGCGGCTGAAGCTTTCTTT	CSAQRQGAAEAFF
TRBV29-1	many	.	TRBJ1-1	TGCAGCGTTGAAGAAGACAGTTACACTGAAGCTTTCTTT	CSVEEDSYTEAFF